This TCR beta chain is from a study of T cell repertoires in ileal Crohn's disease. Indicated time point: inflamed ileum from the surgical specimen. Produced via immunoSEQ multiplex PCR; TCRdb's table is partial and in-frame only. The sample lists some 8,000 clones, 75% to 85% seen once, with approximately 10% in the top ten. What was sequenced was ileal tissue. The clonotype comes from an adult with Crohn's disease.

CDR3 sequence reads: CASTKPGGGNTIYF. The DNA for the CDR3 is TGTGCCAGCACCAAGCCAGGGGGAGGAAACACCATATATTTT. The chain uses TRBV6-5 and TRBJ1-3; 7 bases match TRBD1. The CDR3 runs to 14 residues. J gave up 4 bases and V 7 bases, and 7 bases lay outside the gene matches. The germline V gene has CDR1 MNHEY and CDR2 SVGAGI.